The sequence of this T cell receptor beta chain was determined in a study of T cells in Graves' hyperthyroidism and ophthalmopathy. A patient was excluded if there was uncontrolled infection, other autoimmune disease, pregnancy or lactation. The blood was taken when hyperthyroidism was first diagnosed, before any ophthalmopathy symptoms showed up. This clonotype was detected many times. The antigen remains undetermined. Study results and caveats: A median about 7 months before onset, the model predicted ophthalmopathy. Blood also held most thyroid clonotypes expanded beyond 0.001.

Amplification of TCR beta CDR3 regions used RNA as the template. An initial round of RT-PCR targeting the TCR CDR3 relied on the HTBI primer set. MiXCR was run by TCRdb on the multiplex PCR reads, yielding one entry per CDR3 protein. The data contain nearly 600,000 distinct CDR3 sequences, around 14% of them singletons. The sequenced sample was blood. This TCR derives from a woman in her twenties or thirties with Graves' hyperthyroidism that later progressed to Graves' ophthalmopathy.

The CDR3 DNA reads as TGCAGCGTTGAAGATCATGAGAATAAAGAGACCCAGTACTTC. This translates into CSVEDHENKETQYF. The chain couples TRBV29-1 to TRBJ2-5; D not certain. The germline gives CDR1 SQVTM, CDR2 ANQGSEA. The CDR3 sequence is 14 residues long. The V end lost 0 bases, the J end lost 3 bases, and 11 bases lay between the germline ends.